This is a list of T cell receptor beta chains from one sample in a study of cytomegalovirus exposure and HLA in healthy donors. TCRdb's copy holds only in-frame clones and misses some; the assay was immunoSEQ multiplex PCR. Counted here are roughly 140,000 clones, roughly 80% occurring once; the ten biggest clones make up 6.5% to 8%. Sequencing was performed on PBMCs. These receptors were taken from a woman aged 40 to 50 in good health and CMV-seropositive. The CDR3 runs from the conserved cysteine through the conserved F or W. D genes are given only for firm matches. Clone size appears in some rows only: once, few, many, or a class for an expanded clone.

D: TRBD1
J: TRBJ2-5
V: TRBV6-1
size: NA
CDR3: CASSNTGGQMETQYF
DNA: TGTGCCAGCAGCAATACAGGGGGCCAGATGGAGACCCAGTACTTC

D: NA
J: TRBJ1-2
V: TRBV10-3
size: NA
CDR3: CAISENRAGYTF
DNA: TGTGCCATCAGTGAGAACAGGGCTGGCTACACCTTC

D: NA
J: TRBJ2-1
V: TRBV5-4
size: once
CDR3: CASSFDSQSYNEQFF
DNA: TGTGCCAGCAGCTTCGATTCACAGTCCTACAATGAGCAGTTCTTC

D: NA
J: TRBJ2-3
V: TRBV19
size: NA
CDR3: CASKGSGEGLVRDTQYF
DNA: TGTGCCAGTAAGGGCTCTGGAGAGGGATTAGTACGTGATACGCAGTATTTT

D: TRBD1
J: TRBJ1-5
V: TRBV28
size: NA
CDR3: CASNKDRVGQPQHF
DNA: TGTGCCAGCAATAAGGACAGGGTAGGACAGCCCCAGCATTTT

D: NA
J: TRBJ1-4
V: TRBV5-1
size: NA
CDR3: CASSLGAGGLDEKLFF
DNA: TGCGCCAGCAGCTTGGGGGCCGGGGGGTTGGATGAAAAACTGTTTTTT

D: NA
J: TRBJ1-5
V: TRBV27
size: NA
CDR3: CASSLGGYQPQHF
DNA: TGTGCCAGCAGTTTAGGGGGCTATCAGCCCCAGCATTTT

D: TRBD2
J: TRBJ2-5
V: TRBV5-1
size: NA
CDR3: CASSWGLAGGEETQYF
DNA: TGCGCCAGCAGCTGGGGACTAGCGGGGGGAGAAGAGACCCAGTACTTC

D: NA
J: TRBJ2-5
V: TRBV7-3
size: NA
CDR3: CASSLIPGLQETQYF
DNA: TGTGCCAGCAGCTTAATCCCAGGGCTCCAAGAGACCCAGTACTTC

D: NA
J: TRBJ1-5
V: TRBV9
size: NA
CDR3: CASSGGQQNRPQHF
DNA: TGTGCCAGCAGTGGCGGACAGCAAAATCGGCCCCAGCATTTT

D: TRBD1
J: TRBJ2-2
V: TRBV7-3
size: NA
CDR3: CAQTGGPGELFF
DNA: TGTGCCCAGACAGGGGGCCCCGGGGAGCTGTTTTTT

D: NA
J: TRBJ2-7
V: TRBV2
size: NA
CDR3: CKQKAAYEQYF
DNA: TGCAAGCAGAAGGCGGCATACGAGCAGTACTTC

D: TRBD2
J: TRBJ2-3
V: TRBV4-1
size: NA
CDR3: CASSQIIPAGGLGDTQYF
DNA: TGCGCCAGCAGCCAGATAATACCAGCGGGGGGGCTCGGAGATACGCAGTATTTT

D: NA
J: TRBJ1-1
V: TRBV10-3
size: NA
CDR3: CAISEPGWYTEAFF
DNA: TGTGCCATCAGTGAGCCAGGGTGGTACACTGAAGCTTTCTTT

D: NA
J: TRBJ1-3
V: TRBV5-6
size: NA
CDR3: CASSSRSSGNTIYF
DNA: TGTGCCAGCAGCTCCCGGAGCTCTGGAAACACCATATATTTT

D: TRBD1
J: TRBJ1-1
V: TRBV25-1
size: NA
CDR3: CASSAQTGVGTEAFF
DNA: TGTGCCAGCAGTGCCCAGACAGGGGTGGGGACTGAAGCTTTCTTT

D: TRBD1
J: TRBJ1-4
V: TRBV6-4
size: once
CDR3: CASSDLGQGKSTNEKLFF
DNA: TGTGCCAGCAGTGACCTGGGACAGGGAAAATCAACTAATGAAAAACTGTTTTTT

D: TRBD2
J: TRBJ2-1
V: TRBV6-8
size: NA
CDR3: CASSYSNLRERAGSHNEQFF
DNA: TGTGCCAGCAGTTACTCTAACTTGAGGGAAAGAGCGGGGTCGCACAATGAGCAGTTCTTC

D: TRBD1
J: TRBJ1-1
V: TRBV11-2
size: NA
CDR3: CASSLQGANTEAFF
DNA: TGTGCCAGCAGCTTACAGGGGGCAAACACTGAAGCTTTCTTT

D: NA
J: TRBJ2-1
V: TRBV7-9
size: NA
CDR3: CASSSEGGPYNEQFF
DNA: TGTGCCAGCAGCTCCGAGGGGGGGCCCTACAATGAGCAGTTCTTC

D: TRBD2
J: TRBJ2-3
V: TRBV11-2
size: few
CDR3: CASSPWTSGTDTQYF
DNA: TGTGCCAGCAGCCCCTGGACTAGCGGCACAGATACGCAGTATTTT

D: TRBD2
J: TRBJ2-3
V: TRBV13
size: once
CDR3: CASSPTRLAGGDTDTQYF
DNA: TGTGCCAGCAGTCCGACCCGACTAGCGGGGGGAGACACAGATACGCAGTATTTT

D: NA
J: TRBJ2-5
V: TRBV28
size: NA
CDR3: CASSLYQETQYF
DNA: TGTGCCAGCAGTCTCTACCAAGAGACCCAGTACTTC

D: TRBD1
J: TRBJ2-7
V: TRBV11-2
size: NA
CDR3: CASSLAQGSSYEQYF
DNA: TGTGCCAGCAGCTTGGCACAGGGGAGCTCCTACGAGCAGTACTTC

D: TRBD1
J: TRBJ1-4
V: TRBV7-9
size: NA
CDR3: CASSQATGIGEKLFF
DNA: TGTGCCAGCAGTCAAGCGACAGGGATAGGGGAAAAACTGTTTTTT

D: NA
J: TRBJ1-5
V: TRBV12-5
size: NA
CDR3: CASGSLAGGNQPQHF
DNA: TGTGCTAGTGGTTCACTCGCAGGGGGCAATCAGCCCCAGCATTTT

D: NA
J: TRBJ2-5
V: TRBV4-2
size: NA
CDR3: CASSLAETQYF
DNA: TGTGCCAGCAGTCTAGCGGAGACCCAGTACTTC

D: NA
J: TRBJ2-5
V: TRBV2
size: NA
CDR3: CASTRAAETQYF
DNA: TGTGCCAGCACCAGGGCTGCAGAGACCCAGTACTTC

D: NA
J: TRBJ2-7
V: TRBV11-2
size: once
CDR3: CASSLGLTYEQYF
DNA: TGTGCCAGCAGCTTAGGGCTCACCTACGAGCAGTACTTC

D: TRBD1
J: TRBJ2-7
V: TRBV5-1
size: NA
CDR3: CASSIRQGNYEQYF
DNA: TGCGCCAGCAGCATACGACAGGGTAACTACGAGCAGTACTTC

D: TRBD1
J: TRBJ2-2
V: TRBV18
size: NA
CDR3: CASSPTTGGTGELFF
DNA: TGTGCCAGCTCACCAACAACAGGGGGGACCGGGGAGCTGTTTTTT

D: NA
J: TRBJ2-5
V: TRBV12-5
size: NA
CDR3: CASGYTGDSGTQYF
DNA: TGTGCTAGTGGTTATACAGGTGATTCGGGGACCCAGTACTTC

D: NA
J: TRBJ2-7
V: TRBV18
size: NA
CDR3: CASSPLSQGYEQYF
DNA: TGTGCCAGCTCACCATTGTCCCAGGGGTACGAACAGTACTTC

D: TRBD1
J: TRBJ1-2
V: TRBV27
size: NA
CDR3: CASRKTRTGAVDGYTF
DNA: TGTGCCAGCAGGAAGACCAGGACAGGGGCGGTCGATGGCTACACCTTC

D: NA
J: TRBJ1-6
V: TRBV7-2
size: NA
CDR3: CASSRGGSYNSPLHF
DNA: TGTGCCAGCAGCCGCGGGGGCTCCTATAATTCACCCCTCCACTTT

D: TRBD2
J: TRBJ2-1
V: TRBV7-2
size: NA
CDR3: CASSGGGGASNEQFF
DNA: TGTGCCAGCAGCGGTGGCGGGGGGGCATCCAATGAGCAGTTCTTC

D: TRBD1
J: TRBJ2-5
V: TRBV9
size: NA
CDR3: CASAKQGALETQYF
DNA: TGTGCCAGCGCAAAACAGGGGGCTTTGGAGACCCAGTACTTC

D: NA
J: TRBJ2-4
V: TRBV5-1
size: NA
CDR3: CASSPHREAKNIQYF
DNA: TGCGCCAGCAGCCCTCACAGGGAAGCCAAAAACATTCAGTACTTC

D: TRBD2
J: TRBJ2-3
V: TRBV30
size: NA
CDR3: CAWSRAGGTDTQYF
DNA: TGTGCCTGGAGTAGGGCGGGGGGAACAGATACGCAGTATTTT

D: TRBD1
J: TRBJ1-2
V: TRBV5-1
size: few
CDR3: CASRTGVYYGYTF
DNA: TGCGCCAGCAGGACAGGGGTCTACTATGGCTACACCTTC

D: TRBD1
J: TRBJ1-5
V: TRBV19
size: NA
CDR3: CASSIGGGRSLTQHF
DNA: TGTGCCAGTAGTATAGGAGGGGGCCGCTCGTTGACCCAGCATTTT

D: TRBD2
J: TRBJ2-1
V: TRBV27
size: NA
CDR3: CASSSILAGGINEQFF
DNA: TGTGCCAGCAGTTCGATTCTAGCGGGGGGCATCAATGAGCAGTTCTTC

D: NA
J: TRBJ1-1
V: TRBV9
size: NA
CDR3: CASTAGMNTEAFF
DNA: TGTGCCAGCACGGCCGGGATGAACACTGAAGCTTTCTTT

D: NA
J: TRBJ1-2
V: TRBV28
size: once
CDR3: CASSLSQLGYTF
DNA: TGTGCCAGCAGTCTATCTCAACTTGGCTACACCTTC

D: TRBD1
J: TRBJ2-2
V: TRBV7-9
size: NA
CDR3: CASSFGTGGPGELFF
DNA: TGTGCCAGCAGCTTCGGGACAGGGGGCCCCGGGGAGCTGTTTTTT

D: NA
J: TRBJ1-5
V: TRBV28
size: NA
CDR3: CASSFDGLSNQPQHF
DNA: TGTGCCAGCAGTTTTGATGGGCTAAGCAATCAGCCCCAGCATTTT

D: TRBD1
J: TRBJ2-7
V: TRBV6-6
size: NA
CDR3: CASRPGQGHEQYF
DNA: TGTGCCAGCAGACCGGGACAGGGCCACGAGCAGTACTTC

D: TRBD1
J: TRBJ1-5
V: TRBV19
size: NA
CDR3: CASRGTGMGQPQHF
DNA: TGTGCCAGTAGGGGGACAGGGATGGGACAGCCCCAGCATTTT

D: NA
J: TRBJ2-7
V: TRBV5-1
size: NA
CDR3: CASSPVSIYEQYF
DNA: TGCGCCAGCAGCCCGGTTTCAATTTACGAGCAGTACTTC

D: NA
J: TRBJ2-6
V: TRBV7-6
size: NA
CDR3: CASSLADRRAGANVLTF
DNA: TGTGCCAGCAGCTTAGCCGATCGGAGGGCTGGGGCCAACGTCCTGACTTTC

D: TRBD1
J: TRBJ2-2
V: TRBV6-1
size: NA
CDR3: CATNAGTANTGELFF
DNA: TGTGCCACTAATGCCGGGACAGCGAACACCGGGGAGCTGTTTTTT

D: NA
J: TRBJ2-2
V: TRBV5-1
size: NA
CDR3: CASSLAAVTGELFF
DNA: TGCGCCAGCAGCTTGGCCGCAGTTACCGGGGAGCTGTTTTTT

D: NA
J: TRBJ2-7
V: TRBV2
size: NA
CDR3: CASSEFGGQTPTSRYF
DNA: TGTGCCAGCAGTGAATTCGGTGGACAGACGCCTACGAGTAGGTACTTC

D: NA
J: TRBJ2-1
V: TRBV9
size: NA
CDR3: CASSVELTYNEQFF
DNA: TGTGCCAGCAGCGTAGAACTGACCTACAATGAGCAGTTCTTC